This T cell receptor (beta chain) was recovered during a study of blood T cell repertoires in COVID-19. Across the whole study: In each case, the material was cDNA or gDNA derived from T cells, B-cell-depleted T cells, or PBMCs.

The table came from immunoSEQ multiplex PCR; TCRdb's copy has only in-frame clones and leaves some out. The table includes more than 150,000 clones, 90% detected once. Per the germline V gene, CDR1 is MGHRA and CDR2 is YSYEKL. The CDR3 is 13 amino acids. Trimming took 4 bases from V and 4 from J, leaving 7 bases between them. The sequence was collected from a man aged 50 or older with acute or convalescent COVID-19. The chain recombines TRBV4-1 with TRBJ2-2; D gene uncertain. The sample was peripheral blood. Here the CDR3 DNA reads TGCGCCAGCAGCCCCGAGGTCACCGGGGAGCTGTTTTTT. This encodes CASSPEVTGELFF.